The present TCR beta chain was sequenced within a study of T cell clonotyping in hematopoietic cell transplantation. Germline V CDR1 and CDR2: GTSNPN, SVGIG (reference sequence). V was shortened by 5 bases and J by 8 bases, with 19 bases between the two germline ends. There are 15 residues in the CDR3. Measured with immunoSEQ multiplex PCR; TCRdb has only the in-frame clones, and not every one. The table includes approximately 9,300 clones, less than 60% detected once. Study-wide points: Recipient TCR diversity dropped after transplant; expanded clonotypes rose from day 30 to 180. Higher Inverse Simpson Index values in graft donor and pretransplant recipient predicted broader posttransplant TCR diversity.

On this clone: As yet, its antigen is unknown.

The chain carries TRBV30 and TRBJ1-6; no reliable D call. Sequenced material: peripheral blood mononuclear cells, taken 100 days after allogeneic stem cell transplant. The clonotype comes from a female patient in her forties or fifties who had an allogeneic stem cell transplant from an unrelated donor, so the T cells may come from the graft donor. Some clones in this sample may be carry-over from other donors' samples. In nucleotides, the CDR3 is TGTGCCTGGCAGAAAATAGGATCTTTGGATTCACCCCTCCACTTT. This translates into CAWQKIGSLDSPLHF.